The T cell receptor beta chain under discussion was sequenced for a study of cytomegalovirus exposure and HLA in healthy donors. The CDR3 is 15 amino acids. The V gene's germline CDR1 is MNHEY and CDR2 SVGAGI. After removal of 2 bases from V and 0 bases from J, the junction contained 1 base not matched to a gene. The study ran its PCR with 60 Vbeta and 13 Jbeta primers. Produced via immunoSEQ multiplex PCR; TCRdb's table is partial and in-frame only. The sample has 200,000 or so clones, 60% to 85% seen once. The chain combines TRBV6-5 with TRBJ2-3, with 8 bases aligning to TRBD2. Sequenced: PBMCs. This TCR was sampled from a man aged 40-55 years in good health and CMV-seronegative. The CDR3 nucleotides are TGTGCCAGCAGTTACGGGACTAGGAGCACAGATACGCAGTATTTT. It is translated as CASSYGTRSTDTQYF.